Listed below are T cell receptor beta chains from one sample, sequenced in a study of blood T cells in healthy people across ages. TCRdb redid the calling of the 5' RACE reads with MiXCR, one entry per CDR3 protein. This table has approximately 850,000 distinct CDR3 sequences, roughly 64% appearing once. Sequenced: blood. The receptors shown here come from a man aged 25-45 years in good health. The CDR3 runs from the conserved cysteine through the conserved F or W. The D gene is left open where the match is weak. Size values are once, few and many counts, or a class for expanded clones, and some rows have none.

V gene,D gene,J gene,clone size,CDR3 DNA,CDR3 protein
TRBV2,NA,TRBJ2-7,NA,TGTGCCAGCAAACCACAGGGACACCTCGCCTACGAGCAGTACTTC,CASKPQGHLAYEQYF
TRBV6-2/TRBV6-3,NA,TRBJ2-1,few,TGTGCCAGCAATCCCCCGGGCGGAGGTGAGCAGTTCTTC,CASNPPGGGEQFF
TRBV5-1,NA,TRBJ1-1,once,TGCGCCAGCAGCGTGAAGGGGGGCACTGAAGCTTTCTTT,CASSVKGGTEAFF
TRBV10-3,NA,TRBJ1-1,NA,TGTGCCATCAGTGCTGATCCCACTGAAGCTTTCTTT,CAISADPTEAFF
TRBV15,TRBD1,TRBJ1-1,NA,TGTGCCACCAGCGTAGACAGGGGAAGGACTGAAGCTTTCTTT,CATSVDRGRTEAFF
TRBV5-1,TRBD2,TRBJ2-7,many,TGCGCCAGCAGCTTATCACTAGCGGGAGCCTACGAGCAGTACTTC,CASSLSLAGAYEQYF
TRBV7-2,NA,TRBJ1-2,NA,TGTGCCAGCTTAGGGGGGGACATATATGGCTACACCTTC,CASLGGDIYGYTF
TRBV20-1,NA,TRBJ1-5,NA,TGCAGTGTTCTAGCTAACCGAGGTACGGGGGGCGATCAGCCCCAGCATTTT,CSVLANRGTGGDQPQHF
TRBV24-1,TRBD1,TRBJ2-1,few,TGTGCCACCTCCAAGGGGGGGACAGGGAGGGATGAGCAGTTCTTC,CATSKGGTGRDEQFF
TRBV6-6,NA,TRBJ1-2,NA,TGTGCCAGCAGGACCTACACAGGGAACTATGGCTACACCTTC,CASRTYTGNYGYTF
TRBV28,NA,TRBJ2-5,NA,TGTGCCAGCAGTCCAAGTATGCAAGAGACCCAGTACTTC,CASSPSMQETQYF
TRBV28,TRBD1,TRBJ2-7,NA,TGTGCCAGCAGTATACCACGGGACAGGGCCTACGAGCAGTACTTC,CASSIPRDRAYEQYF
TRBV6-2/TRBV6-3,NA,TRBJ2-5,NA,TGTGCCAGCAGTTACAGAGGCCGGGGGTTGGAGACCCAGTACTTC,CASSYRGRGLETQYF
TRBV29-1,NA,TRBJ1-4,NA,TGCAGCGTTGAAGATCAGGCAGTAGAAAAACTGTTTTTT,CSVEDQAVEKLFF
TRBV10-3,NA,TRBJ2-7,NA,TGTGCCATCAGTGAGTTCGTGCTGGCGGGGGCCTCCTACGGGCAGTACTTC,CAISEFVLAGASYGQYF
TRBV20-1,TRBD1,TRBJ2-1,NA,TGCAGTGCTGAAGGACAGGGGCCCCACAATGAGCAGTTCTTC,CSAEGQGPHNEQFF
TRBV6-2/TRBV6-3,TRBD2,TRBJ2-1,once,TGTGCCAGCAGTTACGCTAGCGGGGGAAGCCATGAGCAGTTCTTC,CASSYASGGSHEQFF
TRBV12-3/TRBV12-4,TRBD2,TRBJ2-7,NA,TGTGCCAGCAGTAACTCCGAACTAGCGGGAGTCTTCTACGAGCAGTACTTC,CASSNSELAGVFYEQYF
TRBV29-1,NA,TRBJ1-1,few,TGCAGCGTTAAAGGGGGGATGAACACTGAAGCTTTCTTT,CSVKGGMNTEAFF
TRBV29-1,TRBD2,TRBJ2-7,few,TGCAGCGTTCTGGGACTAGCGGCCTCCTGGGAGCAGTACTTC,CSVLGLAASWEQYF
TRBV20-1,NA,TRBJ2-6,many,TGCAGTGCTAGCAGGGGCCCTGGGGCCAACGTCCTGACTTTC,CSASRGPGANVLTF
TRBV7-8,NA,TRBJ2-1,NA,TGTGCCAGCAGCTTATCAGCCGCGGCCAACAACAAGGAGCAGTTCTTC,CASSLSAAANNKEQFF
TRBV6-2/TRBV6-3,NA,TRBJ1-1,NA,TGTGCCAGCAATCCGGGACAAACGAACACTGAAGCTTTCTTT,CASNPGQTNTEAFF
TRBV29-1,NA,TRBJ1-2,NA,TGCAGCGTTAAAATTACTGGCGGCTACACCTTC,CSVKITGGYTF
TRBV20-1,NA,TRBJ2-3,NA,TGCAGTGCTAGAGATCCTGACGGCACAGATACGCAGTATTTT,CSARDPDGTDTQYF
TRBV5-5,NA,TRBJ2-1,NA,TGTGCCAGCAAGGGATTATACAATGAGCAGTTCTTC,CASKGLYNEQFF
TRBV29-1,NA,TRBJ1-2,NA,TGCAGCGTTGTCACTCCGGGGTATGGCTACACCTTC,CSVVTPGYGYTF
TRBV7-9,NA,TRBJ2-3,few,TGTGCCAGCAGCCCTGGGACCTCTCTTGTGGATACGCAGTATTTT,CASSPGTSLVDTQYF
TRBV9,NA,TRBJ2-4,NA,TGTGCCAGCACCCCCGGCAGGGGACGTCAAAACATTCAGTACTTC,CASTPGRGRQNIQYF
TRBV28,NA,TRBJ2-7,few,TGTGCCAGCAGGGCGACAGGTCCAACCTACGAGCAGTACTTC,CASRATGPTYEQYF
TRBV29-1,NA,TRBJ2-7,NA,TGCAGCGCCTCCCTAGTTGCCTACGAGCAGTACTTC,CSASLVAYEQYF
TRBV14,NA,TRBJ2-1,NA,TGTGCCAGCAGCCAGTTATACGAGCGCTCCTACAATGAGCAGTTCTTC,CASSQLYERSYNEQFF
TRBV7-2,NA,TRBJ2-7,NA,TGTGCCGGCAGCCCAGGGGGGTTGGGGGGTACCTACGAGCAGTACTTC,CAGSPGGLGGTYEQYF
TRBV3-1,NA,TRBJ2-3,NA,TGTGCCAGCGGGACTGTCTCGGGGGATACGCAGTATTTT,CASGTVSGDTQYF
TRBV7-2,TRBD1,TRBJ1-4,NA,TGTGCCAGCAGCTCCGGGACAGGGGCGAAGGAACTGTTTTTT,CASSSGTGAKELFF
TRBV7-9,NA,TRBJ1-6,NA,TGTGCCAGCAGCCCCGTGGGCTCCTATAATTCACCCCTCCACTTT,CASSPVGSYNSPLHF
TRBV27,NA,TRBJ2-3,NA,TGTGCCAGCGGAACAGGTCCCCTATTTCTCACAGATACGCAGTATTTT,CASGTGPLFLTDTQYF
TRBV20-1,NA,TRBJ2-7,few,TGCAGTGCTCCGGGACTTCAAAACTACGAGCAGTACTTC,CSAPGLQNYEQYF
TRBV20-1,TRBD1,TRBJ2-1,NA,TGCAGTGCCCAGGACAGGCCCCTAGATGATGAGCAGTTCTTC,CSAQDRPLDDEQFF
TRBV4-1,NA,TRBJ2-1,NA,TGCGCCAGCAGCCATCATTCACTCAGGGATAATGAGCAGTTCTTC,CASSHHSLRDNEQFF
TRBV9,NA,TRBJ1-2,NA,TGTGCCAGCGGCGGACTCGGGGGCAGGGATGGCTACACCTTC,CASGGLGGRDGYTF
TRBV6-2/TRBV6-3,TRBD2,TRBJ2-1,once,TGTGCCAGCAGTTACGGGCGGGAGGCCCGCAATGAGCAGTTCTTC,CASSYGREARNEQFF
TRBV4-2,TRBD1,TRBJ2-7,many,TGTGCCAGCAGCCAAGGCTTTTTGGGACAGGGTACCCACGAGCAGTACTTC,CASSQGFLGQGTHEQYF
TRBV12-3/TRBV12-4,NA,TRBJ2-3,many,TGTGCCAGCAGGCCCCCAGGGGATACGCAGTATTTT,CASRPPGDTQYF
TRBV7-2,NA,TRBJ2-6,many,TGTGCCAGCAGCTTAGGGGGGGCAGGGCCTAGTGGGGCCAACGTCCTGACTTTC,CASSLGGAGPSGANVLTF